This TCR beta chain was recorded in a study of prognosis after radiotherapy for stage I lung cancer. The overall study: Patients with non-small cell lung cancer were all judged medically inoperable. Findings of the study overall: Stereotactic body radiation therapy was followed by fewer unique TCR clones, median approximately 10,000 versus 7,000. Lower Shannon entropy values were found after stereotactic body radiation therapy in patients who developed distant metastases.

By two-round multiplex PCR, the TCR beta CDR3 was amplified from genomic DNA. First-round PCR, the initial amplification, used primers specific to each TRBV and TRBJ gene. TCRdb passed the multiplex PCR reads through MiXCR, listing each CDR3 protein once. The sample lists about 15,000 distinct CDR3 sequences; roughly a third were seen once. Note on this clonotype: Antigen: not known. One end of the junction fails to match germline, which may point to a read error.

For each of two time points, a six-milliliter draw of peripheral blood was taken. The CDR3 has 17 amino acids. Germline V gives CDR1 SGHRS, CDR2 YFSETQ. Source: PBMCs, taken before or after stereotactic body radiation therapy (not recorded which). The sequence was collected from a donor older than 45 with non-small cell lung cancer. This sequence joins TRBV5-1 and TRBJ2-3; 12 bases are a match to TRBD1. The DNA of the CDR3 is TGCGCCAGCACGAACCTGGGACAGGGGGCGTTAATGGATAAGCAGTATTTT. Encoded protein: CASTNLGQGALMDKQYF.